The T cell receptor (beta chain) described here comes from a study of T cell responses to AZD1222 COVID-19 vaccine. Assay: immunoSEQ multiplex PCR; the TCRdb copy retains only in-frame clones and omits some. This sample has 150,000 to 170,000 clones, with about 88% found just once. About this clone itself: Its matching antigen is unknown.

Germline CDR1 and CDR2: LNHDA and SQIVND (reference sequence). With 5 bases removed from V and 3 bases from J, the gap between germline ends came to 11 bases. The length of the CDR3 is 13 residues. Whole-study results and caveats: After the peak T cell response, and only then, were repertoires sampled. Unmutated variant regions are reportedly targeted by nearly half of spike-specific TCRs. Seropositivity was recorded at baseline in only a handful of AZD1222 recipients.

The clonotype originates from an adult in good health. This chain links TRBV19 with TRBJ2-7; D not resolved. The material was peripheral blood, obtained on day 0 of AZD1222 vaccination. CDR3 amino acids: CASSPAKGYEQYF. As DNA, the CDR3 is TGTGCCAGTAGTCCCGCTAAAGGCTACGAGCAGTACTTC.